This entry lists 5 T cell receptor beta chains sequenced from one sample in a study of T cells of healthy individuals. In TCRdb, the 5' RACE reads were re-called with MiXCR into one record per CDR3 protein. The sample holds approximately 100,000 distinct CDR3 sequences, 17% seen once. All receptors come from a human donor in good health.

This sequence joins TRBV18 and TRBJ2-3; 9 positions match TRBD1. The junction had 7 bases not matched to a gene; V was cut back by 3 bases and J by 6 bases. The CDR3 covers 15 residues. The V gene's germline CDR1 is KGHSH and CDR2 LQKENI. The CDR3 DNA follows: TGTGCCAGCTCACCGTCGGACAGGGGTTCGGATACGCAGTATTTT. As protein: CASSPSDRGSDTQYF. Together with reference TRBV18 and TRBJ2-3, the CDR3 gives the full variable domain: NAGVMQNPRHLVRRRGQEARLRCSPMKGHSHVYWYRQLPEEGLKFMVYLQKENIIDESGMPKERFSAEFPKEGPSILRIQQVVRGDSAAYFCASSPSDRGSDTQYFGPGTRLTVL.

This clonotype was picked up a small number of times. The V and J genes are TRBV28 and TRBJ2-1, with D tentatively TRBD1 (6 bases). Trimming pared 2 bases from V and 5 bases from J, leaving 10 bases between. The length of the CDR3 is 14 residues. In germline, CDR1 is MDHEN, CDR2 SYDVKM. As DNA, the CDR3 is TGTGCCAGCAGTTTAAGGGGGTATAACAATGAGCAGTTCTTC. It is translated as CASSLRGYNNEQFF.

This chain links TRBV6-4 with TRBJ2-7; 7 bases match TRBD1. Germline CDR1 is MRHNA and CDR2 is SNTAGT. CDR3 length: 18 amino acids. V lost 4 bases, J lost 0 bases, and 15 bases stayed unmatched. Here the CDR3 reads CASSGPDPYRGYSYEQYF. DNA of the CDR3: TGTGCCAGCAGTGGCCCGGACCCCTACAGGGGATACTCCTACGAGCAGTACTTC.

This clonotype occurred many times. The CDR3 DNA reads as TGCAGTGCTAGAAACCCATTCGCGGGAGGGGGAAATGAGCAGTTCTTC. This translates into CSARNPFAGGGNEQFF. V usage is TRBV20-1 and J usage is TRBJ2-1; 9 nucleotides agree with TRBD2. The V gene end was trimmed by 2 bases and the J gene end by 7 bases; junction bases not matched to a gene: 12. Germline-derived CDR1 and CDR2 are DFQATT and SNEGSKA (reference sequence). The CDR3 spans 16 residues.

The chain links TRBV27 to TRBJ2-1, with no clear D. The CDR3 consists of 11 residues. Germline CDR1 MNHEY, CDR2 SMNVEV (reference sequence). Trimming stripped 3 bases from V and 8 bases from J, with 5 bases between. CDR3 DNA sequence: TGTGCCAGCAGTTTCCACCATGAGCAGTTCTTC. This gives the protein CASSFHHEQFF.